The next 17 T cell receptor beta chains were all read from a single sample in a study of regulatory T cells in long-lasting Graves disease (dated by TCRdb to the early 2020s). Library creation used multiplex PCR. The data were produced on an Illumina HiSeq 4000. TCR beta libraries were built with iRepertoire HTBI primers and Arm-PCR amplification of CDR3 regions. TCRdb itself trimmed the public reads at Q25 with fastp, ran MiXCR and retained productive beta chains. Records with the same CDR3 protein are collapsed into one entry carrying the most frequent genes and DNA. For this sample the table gives 510,000 or so distinct CDR3 sequences, of which more than 10% were detected only once. The leading ten clones occupy around 9.3% of the sample. The sample's time point label, decoded: newly diagnosed GD, antithyroid drugs for less than 3 months. For both TCR sequencing and RNA sequencing, RNA was extracted from PBMCs in TRIzol.

This sample also belongs to another study, concerning T cells in Graves' hyperthyroidism and ophthalmopathy.

Sequenced material: peripheral blood mononuclear cells (PBMCs), taken at new diagnosis, from a patient treated with antithyroid drugs. These receptor sequences come from a woman in her thirties with Graves disease. Donor details come from another sample of the same person, matched by shared clones.

The chain employs TRBV4-1 and TRBJ2-7, with D uncertain. Trimming took 1 base from V and 7 from J, leaving 14 bases between them. The CDR3 consists of 14 residues. The germline V gene encodes CDR1 MGHRA and CDR2 YSYEKL. The CDR3 sequence: CASSQGVGPSEQYF. The CDR3 DNA follows: TGCGCCAGCAGCCAAGGGGTCGGACCGTCTGAGCAGTACTTC.

The chain joins TRBV5-8 to TRBJ2-3; 10 bases line up with TRBD1. In germline, CDR1 is SGHTS, CDR2 YDEGEE. The CDR3 has 15 amino acids. Losses at the gene ends were 2 bases for V and 3 bases for J; bases not matched to a gene: 3. Here the CDR3 reads CASSFRQGATDTQYF. CDR3 nucleotides: TGTGCCAGCAGCTTCCGACAGGGGGCGACAGATACGCAGTATTTT.

This clonotype was seen repeatedly, ten times or more. The chain combines TRBV19 with TRBJ1-3; D call uncertain. The germline CDR1 and CDR2 sequences are LNHDA and SQIVND (reference sequence). The CDR3 length is 12 residues. Trimming took 7 bases from V and 4 from J, leaving 8 bases between them. CDR3 DNA: TGTGCCAGTACAGGAACCGGAAACACCATATATTTT. Translation gives CASTGTGNTIYF.

The chain uses TRBV20-1 and TRBJ1-4; weak D call: TRBD1 (6 bases). V gave up 1 base and J gave up 7 bases, with 13 bases separating them. The germline V gene encodes CDR1 DFQATT and CDR2 SNEGSKA (reference sequence). CDR3 size: 14 residues. The CDR3 sequence is CSARVGGRGEKLFF. CDR3 DNA: TGCAGTGCTAGAGTCGGGGGGCGAGGTGAAAAACTGTTTTTT.

This clonotype was seen many times. The V and J genes are TRBV6-1 and TRBJ2-7; D call uncertain. V gave up 4 bases and J gave up 5 bases, with 9 bases separating them. CDR3 length: 12 amino acids. In germline, CDR1 is MNHNS, CDR2 SASEGT. CDR3 loop: CASSALSDEQYF. For the CDR3, the DNA is TGTGCCAGCAGTGCGCTCAGTGACGAGCAGTACTTC.

V is TRBV20-1 and J is TRBJ2-3; D unclear. The CDR3 extends over 14 amino acids. The ends were cut back, 0 bases at V and 6 bases at J, with 13 bases in the middle. Looked up from germline, CDR1 is DFQATT and CDR2 is SNEGSKA (reference sequence). This chain's CDR3 is CSARDRVGKDTQYF. The CDR3 region has the DNA TGCAGTGCTAGAGACCGGGTCGGTAAGGATACGCAGTATTTT.

This clonotype was recorded many times. The rearrangement links TRBV19 to TRBJ2-1, with D perhaps matching TRBD1 (6 bases). The germline V gene encodes CDR1 LNHDA and CDR2 SQIVND (reference sequence). V dropped 9 bases and J dropped 7 bases, with 19 bases sitting between them. This CDR3 has 14 amino acids. The CDR3, as DNA: TGTGCCAGCAGCCGGACCGAAACAGGGAATGAGCAGTTCTTC. Its protein is CASSRTETGNEQFF.

This clonotype was counted ten times or more. This chain joins TRBV29-1 and TRBJ2-1; 13 bases fit TRBD2. The CDR3 covers 15 residues. The germline V gene encodes CDR1 SQVTM and CDR2 ANQGSEA. The ends lost 6 bases at V and 7 bases at J; junction bases unmatched: 9. Here the CDR3 reads CSVELAGGLNNEQFF. CDR3 sequence (DNA): TGCAGCGTCGAACTAGCGGGAGGGTTGAATAATGAGCAGTTCTTC.

This clonotype has only a few counts. This rearrangement joins TRBV6-2 or TRBV6-3 to TRBJ1-1; maybe TRBD1 (5 bases). The V end was cut by 5 bases, the J end by 3 bases, with 25 bases between. CDR3 length: 18 residues. Germline V lookup: CDR1 MNHEY, CDR2 SVGEGT. The CDR3 nucleotides are TGTGCCAGCAGTACCATAAGACCTACGGGGGGGTTTCACACTGAAGCTTTCTTT. Translated: CASSTIRPTGGFHTEAFF.

This clonotype was counted at least ten times. The CDR3 coding sequence is TGTGCCAGCAGTTTATTAGGTCTCACTGAAGCTTTCTTT. Translation gives CASSLLGLTEAFF. The chain has TRBV12-3 or TRBV12-4 and TRBJ1-1; D ambiguous. CDR3 length: 13 amino acids. Trimming took 2 bases from V and 4 from J, leaving 8 bases between them.

The CDR3 DNA sequence: TGCGCCAGCAGCCAAGATCCATATGGGGTGAGCTATGGCTACACCTTC. Translating it yields CASSQDPYGVSYGYTF. The rearrangement links TRBV4-3 to TRBJ1-2; no reliable D call. V lost 0 bases, J lost 4 bases, and 15 bases lay in between. The length of the CDR3 is 16 residues. Germline CDR1 reads LGHNA; CDR2 reads YSLEER.

This clonotype has ten or more counts. The chain is built from TRBV11-2 and TRBJ2-1; D gene uncertain. There are 14 residues in the CDR3. Deletions cut 3 bases from V and 2 bases from J, with 8 bases between. Germline V gene sequence: CDR1 SGHAT, CDR2 FQNNGV. The CDR3 coding sequence is TGTGCCAGCAGCTTTCTACAGACCTACAATGAGCAGTTCTTC. Protein sequence: CASSFLQTYNEQFF. The whole variable domain, filled in from reference TRBV11-2 and TRBJ2-1, reads EAGVAQSPRYKIIEKRQSVAFWCNPISGHATLYWYQQILGQGPKLLIQFQNNGVVDDSQLPKDRFSAERLKGVDSTLKIQPAKLEDSAVYLCASSFLQTYNEQFFGPGTRLTVL.

This clonotype was recorded many times. This chain joins TRBV6-2 or TRBV6-3 and TRBJ2-1; D unresolved. CDR1 is MNHEY, CDR2 SVGEGT, per germline. The CDR3 is 13 amino acids. Trimming took 2 bases from V and 7 from J, leaving 9 bases between them. The CDR3 coding sequence is TGTGCCAGCAGTTACAGGGTCCAAAATGAGCAGTTCTTC. Translated: CASSYRVQNEQFF.

This clonotype was counted a few times. The J gene is TRBJ2-2, the V gene TRBV5-1, with TRBD2 matching over 7 bases. Germline assignment: CDR1 SGHRS and CDR2 YFSETQ. This CDR3 contains 14 residues. J lost 5 bases, V lost 0 bases, and 1 base had no gene match. The CDR3 loop reads CASSLGAGTGELFF. The DNA for the CDR3 is TGCGCCAGCAGCTTGGGAGCGGGGACCGGGGAGCTGTTTTTT.

This rearrangement joins TRBV6-1 to TRBJ2-7; D tentatively reads TRBD1 or TRBD2 (5 bases each). Per the germline V gene, CDR1 is MNHNS and CDR2 is SASEGT. The CDR3 consists of 14 residues. The V gene lost 4 bases and the J gene lost 7 bases, with 17 bases spanning the gap. As DNA, the CDR3 is TGTGCCAGCAGTGGGGGCGCGAGGGCAGGAGAGCAGTACTTC. Amino acid sequence: CASSGGARAGEQYF.

This clonotype was seen at least ten times. The junction shows a germline mismatch at one end, possibly a read error. V and J are TRBV12-3 or TRBV12-4 and TRBJ2-5, with TRBD1 matching over 10 bases. The CDR3 extends over 14 amino acids. This CDR3 is CASSLGTGEETQYF. The DNA of the CDR3 is TGTGCCAGCAGCTTAGGGACAGGGGAAGAGACCCAGTACTTC.

This clonotype showed up many times. The gene calls are TRBV2 and TRBJ2-1, with a weak D call TRBD2 (6 bases). V lost 7 bases and J 2 bases, leaving 12 bases between the germline ends. The CDR3 has 14 amino acids. The germline CDR1 and CDR2 sequences are SNHLY and FYNNEI. Written as DNA, the CDR3 is TGTGCCAGCAACCAGGGAGGTACCTACAATGAGCAGTTCTTC. Translated: CASNQGGTYNEQFF.